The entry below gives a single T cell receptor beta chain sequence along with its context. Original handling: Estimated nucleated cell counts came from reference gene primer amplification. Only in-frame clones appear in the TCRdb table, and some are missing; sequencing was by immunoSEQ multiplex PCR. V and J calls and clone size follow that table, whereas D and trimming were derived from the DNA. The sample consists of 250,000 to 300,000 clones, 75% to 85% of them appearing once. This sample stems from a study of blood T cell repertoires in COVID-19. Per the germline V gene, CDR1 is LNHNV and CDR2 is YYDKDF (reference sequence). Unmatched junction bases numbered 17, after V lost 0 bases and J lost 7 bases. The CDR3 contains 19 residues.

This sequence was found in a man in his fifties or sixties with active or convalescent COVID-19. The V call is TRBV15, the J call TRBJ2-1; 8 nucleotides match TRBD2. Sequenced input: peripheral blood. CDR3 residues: CATSRDLAGFRGPRNEQFF. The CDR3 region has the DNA TGTGCCACCAGCAGAGACTTAGCGGGATTCCGAGGGCCTAGGAATGAGCAGTTCTTC.